This is a list of T cell receptor beta chains from one sample in a study of cytomegalovirus exposure and HLA in healthy donors. Profiled with immunoSEQ multiplex PCR; TCRdb holds only in-frame clones, not every one. Of around 150,000 clones in the sample, 55% to 75% were seen once. The sample was PBMCs. The receptors stem from an older woman in good health and CMV-seropositive. The CDR3 runs from the conserved cysteine through the conserved F or W. D genes are given only for firm matches. The size of a clone is reported for some rows only, either as once, few or many, or as a class for expanded clones.

abundance,j_gene,v_gene,d_gene,CDR3aa,CDR3nt
few,TRBJ2-7,TRBV6-6,-,CASMSGGRDSQYF,TGTGCCAGCATGTCGGGCGGACGGGACTCTCAGTACTTC
few,TRBJ1-1,TRBV7-8,-,CASIGHNTEAFF,TGTGCCAGCATTGGACACAACACTGAAGCTTTCTTT
-,TRBJ2-2,TRBV5-1,-,CASSLMETRNTGELFF,TGCGCCAGCAGCTTGATGGAGACTAGGAACACCGGGGAGCTGTTTTTT
-,TRBJ2-5,TRBV9,TRBD1,CASSVNRGETQYF,TGTGCCAGCAGCGTGAACAGGGGGGAGACCCAGTACTTC
-,TRBJ2-3,TRBV18,-,CASSPIRQSSTDTQYF,TGTGCCAGCTCACCGATTCGACAGTCTAGCACAGATACGCAGTATTTT
-,TRBJ2-1,TRBV5-1,TRBD1,CASSLGTGWGDEQFF,TGCGCCAGCAGCCTGGGGACAGGGTGGGGCGATGAGCAGTTCTTC
-,TRBJ2-3,TRBV10-3,TRBD1,CAIHKGDRGLVDTQYF,TGTGCCATCCACAAGGGGGACAGGGGTTTGGTAGATACGCAGTATTTT
-,TRBJ2-7,TRBV5-1,-,CASSLRGSREEQYF,TGCGCCAGCAGCTTAAGGGGGTCCCGTGAAGAGCAGTACTTC
-,TRBJ1-2,TRBV30,-,CAWRRGGVYYTF,TGTGCCTGGAGGCGGGGGGGTGTCTACTACACCTTC
-,TRBJ1-1,TRBV4-1,-,CASSLDGRTEAFF,TGCGCCAGCAGCCTAGACGGGAGGACTGAAGCTTTCTTT
-,TRBJ1-1,TRBV27,-,CASRGGALNTEAFF,TGTGCCAGCAGGGGGGGGGCCCTGAACACTGAAGCTTTCTTT
-,TRBJ2-3,TRBV11-2,TRBD2,CASSLGTSGRGTDTQYF,TGTGCCAGCAGCTTAGGTACTAGCGGGAGAGGCACAGATACGCAGTATTTT
-,TRBJ2-5,TRBV7-6,TRBD2,CASSSGLAGPQETQYF,TGTGCCAGCAGCTCCGGACTAGCGGGACCACAAGAGACCCAGTACTTC
few,TRBJ2-5,TRBV28,TRBD2,CASSPPGGWETQYF,TGTGCCAGCAGCCCCCCGGGGGGGTGGGAGACCCAGTACTTC
-,TRBJ2-1,TRBV19,TRBD2,CASSNLRTSGRRNEQFF,TGTGCCAGTAGTAACCTAAGGACTAGCGGGAGGAGAAATGAGCAGTTCTTC
-,TRBJ2-3,TRBV27,-,CASSTVSDTQYF,TGTGCCAGCAGTACTGTTTCAGATACGCAGTATTTT
-,TRBJ2-1,TRBV6-4,TRBD1,CARRDREINNRYNEQFF,TGTGCCAGACGGGACAGGGAAATAAATAATCGGTACAATGAGCAGTTCTTC
-,TRBJ2-1,TRBV7-3,-,CASSPPGRGYNEQFF,TGTGCCAGCAGCCCCCCCGGGCGGGGCTACAATGAGCAGTTCTTC
-,TRBJ2-3,TRBV7-3,TRBD1,CASSFQGADTQYF,TGTGCCAGCAGCTTTCAGGGGGCAGATACGCAGTATTTT
-,TRBJ1-1,TRBV4-2,TRBD1,CAGSQVGDREAFF,TGTGCCGGCAGCCAAGTAGGGGACAGGGAAGCTTTCTTT
-,TRBJ2-1,TRBV27,TRBD2,CASTVAGAPPVEQFF,TGTGCCAGCACCGTAGCGGGAGCCCCCCCCGTGGAGCAGTTCTTC
-,TRBJ1-2,TRBV2,TRBD1,CASTGSDRGLSGYTF,TGTGCCAGCACCGGATCAGACAGGGGGCTGTCTGGCTACACCTTC
-,TRBJ2-1,TRBV5-1,TRBD2,CASSLLPSGRSYNEQFF,TGCGCCAGCAGCTTGTTACCTAGCGGGAGATCTTACAATGAGCAGTTCTTC
-,TRBJ2-3,TRBV9,-,CASSLSTDTQYF,TGTGCCAGCAGCCTAAGCACAGATACGCAGTATTTT
-,TRBJ2-7,TRBV28,TRBD2,CASRSGGAGYSYEQYF,TGTGCCAGCAGAAGCGGGGGGGCAGGGTATAGCTACGAGCAGTACTTC
-,TRBJ1-2,TRBV28,-,CASHTGGDGYTF,TGTGCCAGCCATACGGGAGGGGATGGCTACACCTTC
-,TRBJ2-5,TRBV7-9,-,CASSRDIFKETQYF,TGTGCCAGCAGCCGGGACATTTTCAAAGAGACCCAGTACTTC
few,TRBJ2-1,TRBV7-2,TRBD2,CASSLDPQIAGGYNEQFF,TGTGCCAGCAGCTTAGACCCGCAAATAGCGGGAGGTTACAATGAGCAGTTCTTC
-,TRBJ1-1,TRBV6-4,-,CASSDLWRGATEAFF,TGTGCCAGCAGTGATTTGTGGCGGGGGGCAACTGAAGCTTTCTTT
-,TRBJ2-7,TRBV6-5,TRBD2,CASSYGTSGSSYEQYF,TGTGCCAGCAGTTACGGGACTAGCGGGAGCTCCTACGAGCAGTACTTC
-,TRBJ2-1,TRBV19,-,CASSTLGSSHSYNEQFF,TGTGCCAGTAGTACCCTCGGTTCTAGCCACTCCTACAATGAGCAGTTCTTC
-,TRBJ2-7,TRBV30,-,CAWRPSYYEQYF,TGTGCCTGGCGCCCTAGTTACTACGAGCAGTACTTC
-,TRBJ1-1,TRBV19,TRBD1,CASSIQGARTEAFF,TGTGCCAGTAGTATTCAGGGGGCGCGTACTGAAGCTTTCTTT
-,TRBJ2-2,TRBV7-3,TRBD1,CASSQIGGQGSTGELFF,TGTGCCAGCAGCCAGATTGGGGGACAGGGGTCGACCGGGGAGCTGTTTTTT
-,TRBJ2-3,TRBV30,TRBD1,CAWSVQGADTDTQYF,TGTGCCTGGAGTGTACAGGGGGCAGACACAGATACGCAGTATTTT
-,TRBJ1-3,TRBV2,-,CASSTYRNTIYF,TGTGCCAGCAGTACCTATAGAAACACCATATATTTT